One sample yielded the 4 T cell receptor beta chains listed below, sequenced in a study of T cells expressing NK-cell markers. Reprocessing the 5' RACE reads, TCRdb reports a single entry for every CDR3 protein and omits DNA. The table gives 450,000 to 600,000 distinct CDR3 sequences; the top ten clones make up roughly 3.4% of it. Input material: blood T cells: a sorted CD56 or NKG2C T cell subset, CD4+ or CD8+ T cells, or bulk PBMC T cells (not recorded which). Receptors were obtained from a man aged 18 to 30 in good health.

The J gene is TRBJ2-1, the V gene TRBV6-5; the TCRdb D gene call, TRBD1, has no DNA to confirm it. Per germline, CDR1 MNHEY and CDR2 SVGAGI. CDR3 size: 15 residues. The CDR3 protein is CASSYGDRDNNEQFF.

J is TRBJ2-1 and V is TRBV28; TCRdb returns TRBD1, unconfirmable since there is no DNA. Germline assignment: CDR1 MDHEN and CDR2 SYDVKM. The CDR3 is 21 residues long. CDR3 sequence: CASSLKFRQTRGGAGGAEQFF. Variable domain in full (rest from reference TRBV28 and TRBJ2-1): DVKVTQSSRYLVKRTGEKVFLECVQDMDHENMFWYRQDPGLGLRLIYFSYDVKMKEKGDIPEGYSVSREKKERFSLILESASTNQTSMYLCASSLKFRQTRGGAGGAEQFFGPGTRLTVL.

The chain joins TRBV11-2 to TRBJ2-3; the TCRdb D gene call, TRBD2, has no DNA to confirm it. This CDR3 is 15 amino acids long. Germline CDR1 and CDR2: SGHAT and FQNNGV. This CDR3 reads CASSTGTRSSDTQYF.

This chain's CDR3 is CASSGLPAYNEQFF. The chain joins TRBV7-6 to TRBJ2-1. The CDR3 consists of 14 residues. Per germline, CDR1 SGHVS and CDR2 FNYEAQ.